Reported below is one TCR beta chain. What it binds is unknown. The CDR3 extends over 13 amino acids. Germline loops: CDR1 SEHNR, CDR2 FQNEAQ (reference sequence). The V end lost 0 bases, the J end lost 6 bases, and 8 bases lay between the germline ends. As for treatment: oral pan-JAK inhibitor, 5-10 mg twice daily. Sequencing relied on a cDNA template that was reverse transcribed from extracted RNA. Repertoires were generated with immunoSEQ multiplex PCR, while TCRdb's copy carries only in-frame clones and drops some. The sample lists 75,000 to 85,000 clones, approximately 72% seen once, with 20% to 25% in the top ten. This specimen belongs to a study of CD8+ T cells in alopecia areata. Study results and limitations: Relative to mice, TCR sharing across patients was less clear, a difference possibly HLA-related.

The sequence was collected from a human donor with alopecia areata. Specimen: CD8+ T cells sorted from blood, collected at week 24, from a patient treated with tofacitinib. This sequence joins TRBV7-9 and TRBJ1-1; D possibly corresponds to TRBD1 (5 bases). For the CDR3, the DNA is TGTGCCAGCAGCTTAGCAGGGGAGGCTGAAGCTTTCTTT. Translation gives CASSLAGEAEAFF.